Following are 13 T cell receptor beta chains from one sample sequenced in a study of early T cells in non-severe SARS-CoV-2 infection. One entry per CDR3 protein results from TCRdb running MiXCR on the 5' RACE reads. Here the sample spans approximately 97,000 distinct CDR3 sequences, under 15% being singletons. The sequenced material came from whole blood. These receptors were taken from an adult who was a healthcare worker with PCR-confirmed SARS-CoV-2 infection or an uninfected control (not recorded which).

The CDR3 is CASSSNPASGDYEQYF. The CDR3 DNA reads TGTGCCAGCAGTTCTAACCCTGCTAGCGGGGACTACGAGCAGTACTTC. The chain links TRBV11-2 to TRBJ2-7; TRBD2 agrees at 9 bases. CDR1 SGHAT and CDR2 FQNNGV come from the germline V gene. The V segment lost 6 bases and the J segment 3 bases; nucleotides outside the gene matches: 12. The CDR3 totals 16 residues.

This clonotype has just a few counts. The chain couples TRBV29-1 to TRBJ2-1; no firm D call. The CDR3 length is 12 residues. V dropped 3 bases and J dropped 5 bases, with 8 bases sitting between them. The germline CDR1 and CDR2 sequences are SQVTM and ANQGSEA. The CDR3 sequence: CSVDIVDNEQFF. CDR3 sequence (DNA): TGCAGCGTTGATATAGTAGACAATGAGCAGTTCTTC.

The sample holds many counts of this clonotype. The chain couples TRBV20-1 to TRBJ2-5; 11 bases align to TRBD1. V lost 1 base, J lost 5 bases, and 6 bases stayed unmatched. CDR1 is DFQATT, CDR2 SNEGSKA, per germline (reference sequence). The CDR3 contains 15 residues. The CDR3 bases are TGCAGTGCTAGAGCCCTCCGGGACAGGGGGGAGACCCAGTACTTC. Encoded protein: CSARALRDRGETQYF.

The chain carries TRBV9 and TRBJ1-4; D not resolved. The V end lost 2 bases, the J end lost 5 bases, and 7 bases lay between the germline ends. The CDR3 spans 13 residues. Germline V gene data show CDR1 as SGDLS and CDR2 as YYNGEE. The CDR3 sequence is CASSVGSNEKLFF. The CDR3 nucleotides are TGTGCCAGCAGCGTGGGAAGCAATGAAAAACTGTTTTTT.

The V and J genes are TRBV11-2 and TRBJ2-7; D gene uncertain. Germline loops: CDR1 SGHAT, CDR2 FQNNGV. The CDR3 totals 11 residues. Trimming took 5 bases from V and 5 from J, leaving 7 bases between them. CDR3 region: CASSAADEQYF. In DNA form, the CDR3 reads TGTGCCAGCAGCGCCGCGGACGAGCAGTACTTC.

There are a few counts of this clonotype. The CDR3 bases are TGTGCCAGCAGCTTAGATCGATGGGGGACTAGCGGGAGCTACGAGCAGTACTTC. Its protein product is CASSLDRWGTSGSYEQYF. V and J are TRBV11-2 and TRBJ2-7; 14 nucleotides agree with TRBD2. This CDR3 comprises 18 residues. With V trimmed by 0 bases and J by 3 bases, 7 bases remained unmatched. Germline assignment: CDR1 SGHAT and CDR2 FQNNGV.

This clonotype showed up many times. The rearrangement links TRBV7-9 to TRBJ1-4; D gene ambiguous. CDR3 size: 14 residues. The germline CDR1 and CDR2 sequences are SEHNR and FQNEAQ (reference sequence). V was cut by 4 bases and J by 5 bases, with 11 bases left in between. The CDR3 is CASSSGRGNEKLFF. CDR3 in DNA: TGTGCCAGCAGCTCGGGCCGAGGGAATGAAAAACTGTTTTTT.

This clonotype was observed many times. The chain recombines TRBV6-6 with TRBJ2-7; D unclear. Trimming cost V 0 bases and J 5 bases, with 20 bases left between them. From germline, CDR1 is MNHNY and CDR2 SVGAGI (reference sequence). This CDR3 comprises 17 residues. The CDR3 sequence is CASSYSIGVGRPDEQYF. CDR3 coding DNA: TGTGCCAGCAGTTACTCGATTGGGGTCGGCCGCCCCGACGAGCAGTACTTC.

The chain recombines TRBV27 with TRBJ2-2; 8 bases are a match to TRBD2. The germline gives CDR1 MNHEY, CDR2 SMNVEV (reference sequence). The CDR3 runs to 21 residues. V lost 4 bases, J lost 1 base, and 20 bases stayed unmatched. CDR3 region: CASSYPRQGEGGGMNTGELFF. In DNA, the CDR3 is TGTGCCAGCAGTTACCCCCGGCAGGGAGAAGGCGGGGGGATGAACACCGGGGAGCTGTTTTTT.

Note on this clonotype: This sequence may be a read error, since a much larger clone differs from it by one base. The rearrangement links TRBV28 to TRBJ2-6; no clear D. V lost 6 bases to trimming and J lost 0 bases, with 6 bases between them. CDR3 length equals 14 residues. Germline assignment: CDR1 MDHEN and CDR2 SYDVKM. DNA of the CDR3: TGTGCCAGCAGCAAAATCTCTGGGGCCAACGTCCTGACTTTC. It translates to CASSKISGANVLTF.

This chain joins TRBV7-6 and TRBJ2-2, with D hard to call. The V gene's germline CDR1 is SGHVS and CDR2 FNYEAQ. CDR3 length: 12 residues. V lost 0 bases, J lost 6 bases, and 2 bases lay in between. The CDR3 is CASSLASGELFF. The CDR3 DNA is TGTGCCAGCAGCTTAGCGTCCGGGGAGCTGTTTTTT.

V and J are TRBV14 and TRBJ1-4; no clear D. The CDR3 spans 15 residues. Germline CDR1 and CDR2: SGHDN and FVKESK. V lost 0 bases, J lost 0 bases, and 5 bases lay in between. CDR3 sequence: CASSQENATNEKLFF. CDR3 bases: TGTGCCAGCAGCCAAGAGAATGCAACTAATGAAAAACTGTTTTTT.

This chain joins TRBV3-1 and TRBJ2-6; no clear D gene. The CDR3 consists of 15 residues. Germline V lookup: CDR1 LGHDT, CDR2 YNNKEL (reference sequence). V lost 2 bases and J 0 bases, leaving 5 bases between the germline ends. CDR3: CASSQQYSGANVLTF. CDR3 bases: TGTGCCAGCAGCCAACAGTACTCTGGGGCCAACGTCCTGACTTTC.